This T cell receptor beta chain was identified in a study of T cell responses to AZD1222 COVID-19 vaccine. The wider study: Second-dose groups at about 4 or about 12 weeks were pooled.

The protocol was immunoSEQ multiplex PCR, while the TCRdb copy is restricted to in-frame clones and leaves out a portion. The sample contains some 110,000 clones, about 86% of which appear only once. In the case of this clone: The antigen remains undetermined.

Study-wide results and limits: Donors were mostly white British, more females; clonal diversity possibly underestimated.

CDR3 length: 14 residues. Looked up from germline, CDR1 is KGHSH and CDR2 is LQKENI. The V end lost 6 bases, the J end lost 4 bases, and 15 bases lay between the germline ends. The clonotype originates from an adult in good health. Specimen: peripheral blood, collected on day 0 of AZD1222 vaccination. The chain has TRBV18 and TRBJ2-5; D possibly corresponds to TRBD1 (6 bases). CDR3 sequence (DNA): TGTGCCAGCTCCCCCGGTACAGGGTTAGAGACCCAGTACTTC. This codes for CASSPGTGLETQYF.